The entry that follows covers one TCR beta chain sequence. The study drew participants aged about 18 to 89 years from around 24 US areas. Someone with COVID-19 had been met by exposed participants within 2 weeks before study entry. Per the authors' pipeline: How many nucleated cells were present was estimated from reference gene primer amplification. Data came from immunoSEQ multiplex PCR; TCRdb stores just in-frame clones and leaves some out. From that table come the V and J calls and clone size; the DNA was used to work out D and trimming. The table records about 140,000 clones, more than 80% of them present only once. This entry belongs to a study of blood T cell repertoires in COVID-19. Turning to the study itself: PBMCs, B-cell-depleted T cells, or T cells were the source of the cDNA or gDNA that made up the material.

Germline assignment: CDR1 SGHDN and CDR2 FVKESK. The J segment lost 5 bases and the V segment lost 4 bases, leaving 7 bases of the junction unmatched. The CDR3 sequence is 15 residues long. Sequencing was carried out using PBMCs or T cells enriched from blood (not recorded which). V gene TRBV14 combines with J gene TRBJ2-7; TRBD1 aligns across 11 bases. This receptor was taken from a woman aged 18-29 years who had been exposed to COVID-19. The CDR3 here is CASSRTGTGGHEQYF. CDR3 in DNA: TGTGCCAGCAGCCGAACCGGGACAGGGGGACACGAGCAGTACTTC.